The 8 T cell receptor beta chains presented below share a single source sample, sequenced in a study of T cells in Graves' hyperthyroidism and ophthalmopathy. The TCR beta CDR3 regions underwent amplification using RNA transcripts as the source. The HTBI primer set served for first-round RT-PCR of the TCR CDR3. MiXCR, run by TCRdb on the multiplex PCR reads, gives a single entry per CDR3 protein. The sample includes approximately 510,000 distinct CDR3 sequences, less than 25% of them seen just once. The sample taken for sequencing was blood. These receptors were collected from a man aged 18 to 29 with Graves' hyperthyroidism.

In this sample, this clonotype turned up a few times. This chain connects TRBV6-1 to TRBJ2-7; no clear D. Trimming took 5 bases from V and 4 from J, leaving 18 bases between them. CDR1 is MNHNS and CDR2 is SASEGT in the germline V gene. The CDR3 has 15 amino acids. CDR3 sequence: CASSPRSSPAYEQYF. CDR3 nucleotide sequence: TGTGCCAGCAGTCCGAGGTCGAGTCCCGCGTACGAGCAGTACTTC.

The sample holds a few counts of this clonotype. The chain combines TRBV20-1 with TRBJ1-1, with D possibly matching TRBD1 (6 bases). V was shortened by 4 bases and J by 8 bases, with 20 bases between the two germline ends. CDR3 length: 14 amino acids. Germline V gene lookup returns CDR1 DFQATT and CDR2 SNEGSKA (reference sequence). The CDR3 protein is CSATLPGAQLEAFF. For the CDR3, the DNA is TGCAGTGCTACCCTTCCGGGGGCCCAGTTAGAAGCTTTCTTT.

This clonotype occurred a few times. The V and J genes are TRBV12-3 or TRBV12-4 and TRBJ1-1; the D gene is possibly TRBD1 (5 bases). Between the trimmed V and J ends, which lost 5 bases and 4 bases, there was a span of 14 bases. This CDR3 is 14 amino acids long. The DNA of the CDR3 is TGTGCCAGCAGTCCCGTCAGCGGGGGCACTGAAGCTTTCTTT. It encodes CASSPVSGGTEAFF.

This clonotype was seen ten or more times. J is TRBJ2-5 and V is TRBV5-1, with D perhaps assigned TRBD1 or TRBD2 (5 bases each). CDR3 length equals 13 residues. Germline V gene data show CDR1 as SGHRS and CDR2 as YFSETQ. V was clipped by 0 bases and J by 3 bases, with 6 bases between them. The DNA for the CDR3 is TGCGCCAGCAGCTTGGGGGACGAAGAGACCCAGTACTTC. Translating it yields CASSLGDEETQYF.

In its sample, this clonotype was seen many times. The J gene is TRBJ2-5, the V gene TRBV13; D possibly uses TRBD1 or TRBD2 (5 bases each). Germline lookup yields CDR1 PRHDT and CDR2 FYEKMQ (reference sequence). The CDR3 extends over 16 amino acids. V was clipped by 4 bases and J by 5 bases, with 20 bases between them. The CDR3 spells CASSSRLDGAKETQYF. As DNA, the CDR3 is TGTGCCAGCAGCTCCCGTCTAGACGGGGCGAAGGAGACCCAGTACTTC.

The rearrangement uses TRBV30 and TRBJ2-2; D may be TRBD2 (5 bases). This CDR3 has 12 amino acids. Germline CDR1 is GTSNPN and CDR2 is SVGIG (reference sequence). The germline V and J ends were trimmed by 0 bases and 6 bases, with 5 bases remaining between them. The DNA for the CDR3 is TGTGCCTGGAGTGTGAGGGCCGGGGAGCTGTTTTTT. It translates to CAWSVRAGELFF.

The rearrangement links TRBV19 to TRBJ2-2; TRBD2 might be the D (6 bases). The CDR3 is 14 residues long. Per the germline V gene, CDR1 is LNHDA and CDR2 is SQIVND (reference sequence). V was clipped by 3 bases and J by 7 bases, with 12 bases between them. CDR3 residues: CASSIGGTGGELFF. The DNA for the CDR3 is TGTGCCAGTAGTATCGGGGGTACTGGCGGGGAGCTGTTTTTT.

This clonotype occurred many times. This chain connects TRBV6-1 to TRBJ2-5, with 7 positions matching TRBD1. There are 17 residues in the CDR3. In germline, CDR1 is MNHNS, CDR2 SASEGT. V lost 6 bases, J lost 5 bases, and 18 bases stayed unmatched. CDR3 nucleotide sequence: TGTGCCAGCAGCAGGAAGGCTACAGGGGAAGGAGGCGAGACCCAGTACTTC. Protein product: CASSRKATGEGGETQYF.